These T cell receptor beta chains were read from a single sample in a study of cytomegalovirus exposure and HLA in healthy donors. Libraries were prepared by immunoSEQ multiplex PCR; TCRdb keeps only in-frame clonotypes and omits some of them. The sample records around 270,000 clones, roughly 80% being singletons. Sequenced material: PBMCs. The receptors originated from a girl aged 2-10 years in good health and CMV-seronegative. Each CDR3 is given with its conserved first and last residue. Each record gives: D gene, V gene, clone size, J gene, CDR3 protein, CDR3 DNA. D genes are given only for firm matches. Clone size is stated in some rows and not others, as once, few, many or a class when expanded.

D: -; V: TRBV9; size: -; J: TRBJ2-5; CDR3: CASSVEVTGQETQYF; DNA: TGTGCCAGCAGCGTAGAGGTGACGGGGCAAGAGACCCAGTACTTC
D: TRBD1; V: TRBV9; size: few; J: TRBJ2-1; CDR3: CASSPRQGIVNEQFF; DNA: TGTGCCAGCAGCCCCCGACAGGGGATAGTCAATGAGCAGTTCTTC
D: -; V: TRBV28; size: -; J: TRBJ2-3; CDR3: CASLTGTDTQYF; DNA: TGTGCCAGCCTTACGGGGACAGATACGCAGTATTTT
D: -; V: TRBV7-8; size: -; J: TRBJ1-1; CDR3: CASSLDGGSMNTEAFF; DNA: TGTGCCAGCAGCTTAGACGGGGGGTCCATGAACACTGAAGCTTTCTTT
D: TRBD2; V: TRBV5-6; size: -; J: TRBJ2-7; CDR3: CASSLGLAGAPYEQYF; DNA: TGTGCCAGCAGCTTGGGACTAGCGGGAGCCCCCTACGAGCAGTACTTC
D: TRBD2; V: TRBV28; size: -; J: TRBJ2-1; CDR3: CASSFGTSGSSYNEQFF; DNA: TGTGCCAGCAGTTTTGGGACTAGCGGGAGTTCCTACAATGAGCAGTTCTTC
D: TRBD2; V: TRBV27; size: -; J: TRBJ2-2; CDR3: CASSPFAGGATGELFF; DNA: TGTGCCAGCAGCCCTTTTGCGGGAGGGGCCACCGGGGAGCTGTTTTTT
D: -; V: TRBV11-2; size: -; J: TRBJ2-1; CDR3: CASSHFYEQFF; DNA: TGTGCCAGCAGCCACTTCTATGAGCAGTTCTTC
D: -; V: TRBV5-6; size: -; J: TRBJ1-2; CDR3: CASSLGTAYGYTF; DNA: TGTGCCAGCAGCTTGGGCACAGCCTATGGCTACACCTTC
D: TRBD2; V: TRBV30; size: -; J: TRBJ2-3; CDR3: CARGVSTDTQYF; DNA: TGTGCCCGGGGGGTTAGCACAGATACGCAGTATTTT
D: -; V: TRBV28; size: -; J: TRBJ2-5; CDR3: CASSSSGTYQETQYF; DNA: TGTGCCAGCAGTTCCTCCGGGACTTACCAAGAGACCCAGTACTTC
D: -; V: TRBV30; size: -; J: TRBJ1-2; CDR3: CAWRNDGGSYTF; DNA: TGTGCCTGGAGGAACGACGGAGGGAGCTACACCTTC
D: TRBD2; V: TRBV18; size: once; J: TRBJ2-1; CDR3: CASSSREAQYNEQFF; DNA: TGTGCCAGCTCATCCCGGGAGGCCCAGTACAATGAGCAGTTCTTC
D: TRBD2; V: TRBV6-4; size: -; J: TRBJ2-5; CDR3: CASSRMGGVGETQYF; DNA: TGTGCCAGCAGTAGGATGGGAGGGGTTGGAGAGACCCAGTACTTC
D: TRBD1; V: TRBV2; size: -; J: TRBJ1-6; CDR3: CASSERTGVSPLHF; DNA: TGTGCCAGCAGTGAGAGGACAGGGGTGTCACCCCTCCACTTT
D: -; V: TRBV27; size: few; J: TRBJ2-3; CDR3: CASSVSGSGPPSTDTQYF; DNA: TGTGCCAGCAGTGTCTCGGGTAGCGGACCACCCAGCACAGATACGCAGTATTTT
D: -; V: TRBV7-9; size: -; J: TRBJ1-1; CDR3: CASSPGSAQRREAFF; DNA: TGTGCCAGCAGCCCCGGGTCGGCCCAACGGAGGGAAGCTTTCTTT
D: -; V: TRBV29-1; size: -; J: TRBJ2-1; CDR3: CSATRVAGEQFF; DNA: TGCAGCGCCACGCGGGTCGCGGGTGAGCAGTTCTTC
D: -; V: TRBV30; size: -; J: TRBJ1-1; CDR3: CAGGEAFF; DNA: TGTGCGGGGGGGGAAGCTTTCTTT
D: -; V: TRBV12-5; size: once; J: TRBJ2-3; CDR3: CASGSGFGHTDTQYF; DNA: TGTGCTAGTGGCTCGGGGTTCGGCCACACAGATACGCAGTATTTT
D: TRBD1; V: TRBV28; size: -; J: TRBJ2-7; CDR3: CASRTGQGANEQYF; DNA: TGTGCCAGCAGGACGGGACAGGGGGCGAACGAACAGTACTTC
D: TRBD1; V: TRBV7-8; size: -; J: TRBJ1-6; CDR3: CASSLWVRGQIDSPLHF; DNA: TGTGCCAGCAGCTTATGGGTCAGGGGGCAGATCGATTCACCCCTCCACTTT